This TCR beta chain was sequenced during a study of graft-versus-host responses after intestinal transplantation. Germline assignment: CDR1 SGHTA and CDR2 FQGTGA. V shed 3 bases and J shed 5 bases, with 10 bases lying between them. The CDR3 spans 14 residues. This clone was observed a single time. TCRdb's table, derived via immunoSEQ multiplex PCR, lists solely in-frame clones and lacks some. The table has about 20,000 clones, approximately 46% seen once. The clonotype comes from a human patient who received an intestinal transplant. The chain recombines TRBV7-3 with TRBJ2-2; a weak D match, TRBD1 (6 bases). The sequencing used alloreactive CD4+ T cells from a mixed lymphocyte reaction culture, collected before intestinal transplant. Subset indicated: CFSE-low proliferating T cells sorted from roughly six-day pre-transplant mixed lymphocyte reaction (GvH or HvG direction). In DNA, the CDR3 is TGTGCCAGCAGCTTCCTAGGGGGAACCGGGGAGCTGTTTTTT. Its protein product is CASSFLGGTGELFF.